The rows below give T cell receptor beta chains drawn from one sample of a study of blood T cell repertoires in COVID-19. Using immunoSEQ multiplex PCR, the repertoire was profiled, and TCRdb retains in-frame clones only, with some absent. The table has more than 200,000 clones, approximately 89% seen once. Input material: peripheral blood. All receptors come from a woman between 25 and 40 years old with COVID-19, enrolled during active disease. Each CDR3 is given with its conserved first and last residue. The order of the fields is V gene, D gene, J gene, CDR3 DNA, CDR3 protein. D genes are given only for firm matches.

V: TRBV29-1
D: -
J: TRBJ1-1
DNA: TGCAGCGTCGCAGGGACAATGAACGCTGAAGCTTTCTTT
CDR3: CSVAGTMNAEAFF

V: TRBV7-2
D: TRBD2
J: TRBJ2-3
DNA: TGTGCCAGCAGCTTGCGGGGACTAGCCACAGATACGCAGTATTTT
CDR3: CASSLRGLATDTQYF

V: TRBV7-8
D: -
J: TRBJ1-5
DNA: TGTGCCAGCGGGCCTTTTAATCAGCCCCAGCATTTT
CDR3: CASGPFNQPQHF

V: TRBV7-2
D: TRBD2
J: TRBJ2-1
DNA: TGTGCCAGCAGCTTAGCGGTGTCTAGCGGGGCAGAGCAGTTCTTC
CDR3: CASSLAVSSGAEQFF

V: TRBV7-9
D: -
J: TRBJ2-5
DNA: TGTGCCAGCAGCTTAATACCGGAGGGTATGGAGACCCAGTACTTC
CDR3: CASSLIPEGMETQYF

V: TRBV2
D: -
J: TRBJ2-3
DNA: TGTGCCAGCAGTGAGGAGGGCACAGATACGCAGTATTTT
CDR3: CASSEEGTDTQYF

V: TRBV18
D: TRBD1
J: TRBJ2-1
DNA: TGTGCCAGCTCACCACAAGGACAGGGGCTGGTCAATGAGCAGTTCTTC
CDR3: CASSPQGQGLVNEQFF

V: TRBV11-3
D: -
J: TRBJ2-1
DNA: TGTGCCAGCAGCTTAGGACTAGATCTTGAGCAGTTCTTC
CDR3: CASSLGLDLEQFF

V: TRBV4-3
D: -
J: TRBJ2-5
DNA: TGCGCCAGCAGCCAAGACCGGGGTTTCCAAGAGACCCAGTACTTC
CDR3: CASSQDRGFQETQYF

V: TRBV5-6
D: TRBD1
J: TRBJ2-5
DNA: TGTGCCAGCAGCTCTATTCGGACAGGGTTTCAAGAGACCCAGTACTTC
CDR3: CASSSIRTGFQETQYF

V: TRBV5-1
D: -
J: TRBJ2-1
DNA: TGCGCCAGCAGCGATCCCGACAGGAACTACAATGAGCAGTTCTTC
CDR3: CASSDPDRNYNEQFF

V: TRBV4-3
D: -
J: TRBJ1-5
DNA: TGCGCCAGCAGCCAAGATACAGGGTTAGGGCAGCCCCAGCATTTT
CDR3: CASSQDTGLGQPQHF

V: TRBV13
D: TRBD2
J: TRBJ2-3
DNA: TGTGCCAGCAGCTACGGACTAAGCGGGAACCCCACAGATACGCAGTATTTT
CDR3: CASSYGLSGNPTDTQYF